This TCR beta chain appears in the sequencing data of a study of tumor-infiltrating lymphocytes in primary liver carcinoma. The overall study: The number of productive TCRbeta reads per sample ranged from roughly 3.65 to 7.5 million and was similar across tissue types.

Without any cell sorting, roughly 18-30 mg of bulk tissue yielded co-extracted RNA and DNA. Donors underwent surgery for histopathologically diagnosed primary liver carcinoma. Using a constant-region primer together with ProtoScript II reverse transcriptase, TCR beta cDNA was made from around 0.55 ug of total RNA. Three nested multiplex PCR rounds, a slightly modified ARM-PCR, produced the libraries for TCR beta. PCR rounds one and two used TRBV1-TRBV30 forward primers with a C-beta reverse primer for around 10 cycles each. TCRdb analysed the multiplex PCR reads with MiXCR anew, one entry per CDR3 protein. The table includes approximately 74,000 distinct CDR3 sequences, 71% detected once. The CDR3 extends over 17 amino acids. Study results and limitations: Blood trailed tumors significantly in top-250-clone fraction (p = 0.039). Representation across all five tumor regions was limited to only about 7.5-25% of top clones.

Notes on this clonotype: Antigen: not known. An end of the junction does not agree with germline; a read error may underlie this.

The sequence derives from a woman in her fifties or sixties with primary liver carcinoma and hepatitis B virus infection. This chain uses TRBV12-3 or TRBV12-4 with TRBJ2-5; 14 bases match TRBD2. The sequenced sample consisted of liver tumor tissue from sampling region 4. The subset was: tumor region T4, right-lateral pole. This CDR3 reads CASRRLAGGPKVEDQYF. The CDR3 DNA reads TGCGCCAGCAGAAGACTAGCGGGAGGGCCAAAAGTAGAGGACCAGTACTTC.